A selection of T cell receptor beta chains follows, all from one sample in a study of blood T cell repertoires in COVID-19. Data came from immunoSEQ multiplex PCR; TCRdb stores just in-frame clones and leaves some out. The profile covers a few hundred thousand clones, with around 80% appearing a single time and about 1.5% taken by the ten largest. Sequenced sample: peripheral blood. Every receptor here comes from a woman aged 40 to 50 who had recovered from COVID-19. Each CDR3 is given with its conserved first and last residue. A D gene is named only where the DNA matches it firmly. Size is omitted from some rows. Given values are once, few, many or a class for expanded clones.

TRBJ2-7 | 17 | once | TRBD2 | TRBV6-1 | TGTGCCAGCAGTCAAGCCCTAGCGGGGGGGGTACCCTACGAGCAGTACTTC | CASSQALAGGVPYEQYF
TRBJ2-7 | 15 | . | TRBD2 | TRBV7-9 | TGTGCCAGCAGTGATAGCGGGGCCGATTCCTACGAGCAGTACTTC | CASSDSGADSYEQYF
TRBJ1-6 | 14 | . | TRBD1 | TRBV3-1/TRBV3-2 | TGTGCCAGCGAAAAACAGGGGGGTAATTCACCCCTCCACTTT | CASEKQGGNSPLHF
TRBJ2-3 | 16 | . | . | TRBV5-6 | TGTGCCAGCAGCTTGGGACTTACCCGAACGCTGGATACGCAGTATTTT | CASSLGLTRTLDTQYF
TRBJ1-2 | 14 | . | . | TRBV9 | TGTGCCAGCAGCGTTTCTCCAGACAACGCTTTCGCTACCTTC | CASSVSPDNAFATF
TRBJ2-3 | 12 | . | TRBD2 | TRBV29-1 | TGCAGCGTTGTACTAGCGTCGGATACGCAGTATTTT | CSVVLASDTQYF
TRBJ1-2 | 13 | . | . | TRBV24-1 | TGTGCCACCAGTGGGCCAGGACAGCAAGGCTACACCTTC | CATSGPGQQGYTF
TRBJ2-7 | 13 | few | TRBD1 | TRBV6-5 | TGTGCCAGCAGTTCGACAGGGGGCGACGAGCAGTACTTC | CASSSTGGDEQYF
TRBJ2-3 | 14 | . | . | TRBV11-3 | TGTGCCAGCAGCCGACAAGCCAGCACAGATACGCAGTATTTT | CASSRQASTDTQYF
TRBJ2-5 | 16 | . | . | TRBV2 | . | CASILGLAGLAETQYF
TRBJ1-5 | 15 | . | TRBD1 | TRBV5-6 | TGTGCCAGCAGCTTCGGAACAGGGGTAAATCAGCCCCAGCATTTT | CASSFGTGVNQPQHF
TRBJ1-1 | 15 | . | . | TRBV13 | TGTGCCAGCAGCCGTCGGCCGGTTGGGAGCACTGAAGCTTTCTTT | CASSRRPVGSTEAFF
TRBJ2-2 | 14 | . | . | TRBV10-1 | TGCGCCAGCAGTGAGAACTATCGCACCGGGGAGCTGTTTTTT | CASSENYRTGELFF
TRBJ2-7 | 15 | . | TRBD2 | TRBV7-9 | TGTGCCAGCAGCTCTAGCGGGGGGGCGATCCACGAGCAGTACTTC | CASSSSGGAIHEQYF
TRBJ1-4 | 13 | . | TRBD1 | TRBV5-6 | TGTGCCAGCAGCCAGTACAACGACAGGGACACGCTTTTT | CASSQYNDRDTLF
TRBJ1-4 | 16 | . | TRBD1 | TRBV18 | TGTGCCAGCTCACCATATGAAGGACAGGGGACAGAAAAACTGTTTTTT | CASSPYEGQGTEKLFF
TRBJ1-5 | 14 | few | . | TRBV2 | TGTGCCAGCAGAAATACAGGGCTCAGTCAGCCCCAGCATTTT | CASRNTGLSQPQHF
TRBJ1-4 | 12 | . | . | TRBV2 | TGTGCCAGCAGCGTAGACCGGGAAAGCCCCTATTTT | CASSVDRESPYF
TRBJ1-2 | 13 | once | . | TRBV6-5 | TGTGCCAGCAGGGGGCAATCTAACTATGGCTACACCTTC | CASRGQSNYGYTF
TRBJ1-2 | 12 | . | . | TRBV6-5 | TGTGCCAGCAGTTACTCGACGGGTGGCTACACCTTC | CASSYSTGGYTF
TRBJ1-2 | 11 | . | . | TRBV5-6 | TGTGCCAGCAGCTTAAGCAGGAGCTACACCTTC | CASSLSRSYTF
TRBJ1-6 | 12 | . | . | TRBV6-5 | TGTGCCAGCAGTACCCTAAATTCACCCCTCCACTTT | CASSTLNSPLHF
TRBJ1-1 | 15 | . | . | TRBV5-8 | TGTGCCAGCAGCTTCGAATTTGGCTTGAATACTGAAGCTTTCTTT | CASSFEFGLNTEAFF
TRBJ1-2 | 16 | . | TRBD1 | TRBV5-1 | TGCGCCAGCAGCTTTAGCGTAACAGACAGGGGCTACGGCTACACCTTC | CASSFSVTDRGYGYTF
TRBJ2-1 | 16 | . | TRBD1 | TRBV9 | TGTGCCAGCAGCGTAGGGGACAGGGGGACAGTCGGTGAGCAGTTCTTC | CASSVGDRGTVGEQFF
TRBJ1-2 | 17 | few | TRBD1 | TRBV5-6 | TGTGCCAGCAGCTTGGCAGGCGGACAGGGGGCCATCTATGGCTACACCTTC | CASSLAGGQGAIYGYTF
TRBJ2-1 | 11 | . | . | TRBV24-1 | TGTGCCACCAGTGTGCGGGGTGAACAGTTCTTC | CATSVRGEQFF
TRBJ1-1 | 13 | . | TRBD1 | TRBV19 | TGTGCCAGTAGAAGGACAGGGGTGACTGAAGCTTTCTTT | CASRRTGVTEAFF
TRBJ1-1 | 15 | . | TRBD1 | TRBV14 | TGTGCCAGCAGAGCAAGCTGGACAGGAATAACTGAAGCTTTCTTT | CASRASWTGITEAFF
TRBJ1-2 | 15 | . | . | TRBV7-9 | TGTGCCAGCAGCCAGTGGGACAACTCGATGGAGGGCTACACCTTC | CASSQWDNSMEGYTF
TRBJ2-2 | 15 | . | . | TRBV11-3 | TGTGCCAGCAGCTTAGTGGCAGGGGTAACCGGGGAGCTGTTTTTT | CASSLVAGVTGELFF
TRBJ1-1 | 15 | . | . | TRBV5-1 | TGCGCCAGCAGCAAGGAAGGGCAGGGGACCGGTGAAGCTTTCTTT | CASSKEGQGTGEAFF
TRBJ2-7 | 13 | few | TRBD1 | TRBV28 | TGTGCCAGCATCGGACAGGGGGCGAGGGAGCAGTACTTC | CASIGQGAREQYF
TRBJ1-2 | 16 | . | . | TRBV5-8 | TGTGCCAGCAGCTTGGGGGGACATCTCGGGCTCTATGGCTACACCTTC | CASSLGGHLGLYGYTF
TRBJ2-4 | 14 | . | TRBD1 | TRBV28 | TGTGCCAGCAGTTTCTCCGGGACAGTGAACATTCAGTACTTC | CASSFSGTVNIQYF
TRBJ1-2 | 13 | . | . | TRBV29-1 | TGCAGCGTTGAAGATCTGGGGGGCTATGGCTACACCTTC | CSVEDLGGYGYTF
TRBJ2-7 | 18 | . | TRBD2 | TRBV4-3 | TGCGCCAGCAGCCAAGATCTCTCACTAGCGGGGGGGGACTACGAGCAGTACTTC | CASSQDLSLAGGDYEQYF
TRBJ2-4 | 18 | . | . | TRBV3-1/TRBV3-2 | TGTGCCAGCAGCCAACTCCCTGGACAGACCCTAGCCAAAAACATTCAGTACTTC | CASSQLPGQTLAKNIQYF
TRBJ1-5 | 13 | . | . | TRBV6-6 | TGTGCCAGCAGTTACGAGGACAATCAGCCCCAGCATTTT | CASSYEDNQPQHF
TRBJ1-1 | 14 | once | . | TRBV6-4 | TGTGCCAGCAGTGACGATCCGGAGGACACTGAAGCTTTCTTT | CASSDDPEDTEAFF
TRBJ1-2 | 16 | . | TRBD1 | TRBV5-6 | TGTGCCAGCAGCGAGACAGGGGGCTTTAGTGGCTATGGCTACACCTTC | CASSETGGFSGYGYTF
TRBJ2-3 | 15 | . | TRBD2 | TRBV19 | TGTGCCAGTAGCCCTGAGGGCGGGGGGGCAGATACGCAGTATTTT | CASSPEGGGADTQYF
TRBJ1-5 | 15 | . | TRBD1 | TRBV19 | TGTGCCAGTACCACGGACAGGGGGACCAATCAGCCCCAGCATTTT | CASTTDRGTNQPQHF
TRBJ2-5 | 13 | . | . | TRBV5-1 | TGCGCCAGCAGCCCCGGGGACCAAGAGACCCAGTACTTC | CASSPGDQETQYF
TRBJ1-1 | 13 | . | . | TRBV10-3 | TGTGCCACCCTCTACGGAGGGAACACTGAAGCTTTCTTT | CATLYGGNTEAFF
TRBJ2-3 | 15 | . | . | TRBV11-3 | TGTGCCAGCAGCTTACAAAGCGTGGGCACAGATACGCAGTATTTT | CASSLQSVGTDTQYF
TRBJ2-1 | 14 | . | TRBD2 | TRBV6-5 | TGTGCCAGCAGCCCCTTGCGGGGGGGGAATGAGCAGTTCTTC | CASSPLRGGNEQFF